Here is one T cell receptor (beta chain) with its context. What this receptor recognizes is not known. Base qualities are not recorded, but no much larger clone differs from it by a single base. This entry belongs to a study of blood T cell repertoires in COVID-19 (TCRdb year 2020). Background on the whole study: Collaborator samples came from the United States, Italy and Spain and covered acute and convalescent phases of COVID-19. The prospective study material was composed of cDNA or gDNA derived from T cells, B-cell-depleted T cells, or PBMCs. Deeply sampled blood TCRbeta repertoires from subjects exposed to, actively infected with, or recovered from COVID-19 were included in the dataset. A freely available public database, intended as a resource for researchers studying the immune response to SARS-CoV-2, is where the repertoires were released. The samples were drawn from two sources: the first 160 participants of the ongoing ImmuneRACE study, and fewer than 1,500 subjects contributed by 6 global collaborators. Nearly every sample came with metadata listing a de-identified subject ID, COVID-19 status, age in years and sex. Where available, HLA class I and class II types were obtained from metadata supplied by the sample provider rather than from assay-based typing.

V trim: 8 bases; J trim: 2 bases; unmatched bases: 10. The germline V gene (reference sequence) supplies CDR1 GTSNPN and CDR2 SVGIG. Inclusive of the bounding cysteine and phenylalanine, the CDR3 is 14 residues long. Only CDR3 DNA is held: 42 bases, read in frame from base 1. Each collaborating institution followed its own protocols to collect whole blood in K2EDTA tubes. For TCRbeta analysis, collaborators shipped samples as frozen whole blood, isolated PBMCs, or DNA extracted from either of those sample types. Paper-wide results and their limitations: How much clinical and demographic metadata was included differed by source and by participant, and the metadata was provided uncurated.

The immunoSEQ Assay, a bias-controlled multiplex PCR, was used to amplify TCRbeta CDR3 regions from genomic DNA. Turning to the authors' computational methods: The number of nucleated cells in each sample was estimated from the amplification of reference gene primers within the assay. To quantify the absolute abundance of each unique TCRbeta CDR3 rearrangement, sequence reads were collapsed and filtered. For each sample, productive Simpson clonality was calculated as the square root of Simpson's diversity index across productive rearrangements. The table comes from immuneACCESS by way of TCRdb, which keeps in-frame sequences with V and J called. Part of the clones is missing from these tables; in studies checked, under half for an unresolved V gene and the rest for unknown reasons. Clonal size and the V and J genes are those of that table, whereas D and trimming came from the DNA. In all, the sample holds 20,000 to 25,000 clones, and around three quarters of those were seen once. The ten largest clonotypes hold roughly 13% of the sample.

The source is a man aged 55 to 70 with active COVID-19. The chain joins TRBV30 to TRBJ2-3, with 7 bases matching TRBD2. Sequences were obtained from peripheral blood. The base sequence is TGTGCCACCTCGGGGGGTGGGTCCACAGATACGCAGTATTTT. The encoded protein is CATSGGGSTDTQYF.